This note documents a single T cell receptor beta chain sequence. The sample belongs to a study of cytomegalovirus exposure and HLA in healthy donors. The germline V gene encodes CDR1 MNHEY and CDR2 SVGAGI. The CDR3 spans 16 residues. Trimming stripped 0 bases from V and 5 bases from J, with 13 bases between. PCR amplification relied on 60 Vbeta primers (plus 13 Jbeta primers). Authors' methods: Approximately 9.9 million of around 85 million unique TCR beta chains were shared, per a later count. Sequencing was performed with immunoSEQ multiplex PCR; in TCRdb, only in-frame clones are kept and a portion is missing. The DNA gave D and trimming, while V, J and clone size come from that table. The table shows about 130,000 clones, with approximately 74% occurring only once.

The origin of this receptor is a male donor in good health and CMV-seronegative. The chain recombines TRBV6-5 with TRBJ2-2; D unclear. The sample was PBMCs. The CDR3 loop reads CASSYSDFMRTGELFF. In DNA, the CDR3 is TGTGCCAGCAGTTACTCGGATTTCATGAGGACCGGGGAGCTGTTTTTT.